This T cell receptor beta chain was found in a study of T cell responses to AZD1222 COVID-19 vaccine. Whole-study findings and limits: A mostly white British donor set with more females was recruited, and clonal diversity was possibly underestimated.

TCRdb keeps only in-frame clones here, not all; method: immunoSEQ multiplex PCR. This sample has 90,000 to 120,000 clones, with 75% to 95% found just once. About this clone: The antigen is undetermined.

Losses at the gene ends were 5 bases for V and 2 bases for J; bases not matched to a gene: 9. Germline CDR1 SGHNT, CDR2 YENEEA. CDR3 size: 16 residues. The chain joins TRBV11-3 to TRBJ2-1; TRBD2 agrees at 7 bases. This TCR derives from an adult who received the AZD1222 COVID-19 vaccine. This sample comprised peripheral blood, obtained 28 days after the second AZD1222 dose. CDR3 bases: TGTGCCAGCAGCCCTCGGCGCGGGGGTGCCTACAATGAGCAGTTCTTC. Translating gives CASSPRRGGAYNEQFF.